The entry below gives a single T cell receptor (beta chain) sequence along with its context. What it recognizes is unknown. The record originates from a study of a mutant IDH1 vaccine in newly diagnosed glioma. At the level of the study: Treated patients, around 60% male and 37.5% female, averaged about 40 years of age. Standard pretreatment was either radiotherapy, temozolomide, or, for most, radiochemotherapy with temozolomide.

CDR1 SGHNT and CDR2 YYREEE come from the germline V gene (reference sequence). The CDR3 totals 14 residues. Deletions cut 0 bases from V and 2 bases from J, with 9 bases between. Sequenced by immunoSEQ multiplex PCR; TCRdb stores in-frame clones only, minus some. The sample records around 62,000 clones, approximately 90% being singletons. Time point defined: week 11, during vaccination. Each dose of the vaccine consisted of 300 ug of mutant IDH1 20-mer peptide, with topical imiquimod. Donors harbored newly found WHO grade 3 or 4 IDH1-mutant, ATRX-lost astrocytomas. The V call is TRBV5-4, the J call TRBJ2-7; D not certain. The sequences come from PBMCs, collected from a glioma patient whose treatment included an IDH1 peptide vaccine. The receptor was isolated from a man between 35 and 55 years old with glioma. The CDR3 DNA is TGTGCCAGCAGCTTGGCGGACGGAACCTACGAGCAGTACTTC. It specifies CASSLADGTYEQYF.